The present T cell receptor (beta chain) was sequenced within a study of T cells in Graves' hyperthyroidism and ophthalmopathy (dated by TCRdb to the late 2010s). The study in broad terms: Peripheral blood samples were taken at initial diagnosis, before any treatment was given. To identify TCR V-J signatures that set the groups apart, the researchers used a discovery cohort of roughly 100 patients, made up of about 44 with Graves' ophthalmopathy and about 60 with stable Graves' hyperthyroidism. Prospective prediction of ophthalmopathy was tested in an independent validation cohort of 18 to 20 hyperthyroidism patients and around 16 patients who later progressed to ophthalmopathy. The roughly 94 discovery patients were randomly divided into training and test sets at a 7:3 ratio. Thyroid tissue and blood T-cell repertoires from six Graves' hyperthyroidism patients were also compared in the study. After blood sampling, hyperthyroidism patients were treated with methimazole at a starting dose of 30 mg daily, and ophthalmopathy patients were treated with high-dose intravenous methylprednisolone. According to the paper, TCR Vbeta CDR3 sequencing was carried out on more than 120 peripheral blood samples, which came from fewer than 50 ophthalmopathy, fewer than 80 hyperthyroidism and about 17 progressor patients.

TCR beta CDR3 regions were amplified from RNA transcripts. The TCR CDR3 was subjected to a first round of RT-PCR using the HTBI primer set and the Qiagen OneStep RT-PCR kit. The libraries were constructed in a second round of multiplex PCR and then size-selected and purified. Paired-end sequencing of the libraries was performed with 100 bp reads on an Illumina HiSeq2000. Under the source paper's analysis protocol: SOAPnuke was used to process the raw data, removing reads that contained adapters or uncalled bases, had a mean Phred below 15, or lacked an exact match to the constant primer or identifier. COPE v1.2.5 was used to merge the high-quality paired reads, and each unique nucleotide sequence was defined as a clonotype. Clonotypes were aligned to IMGT TRBV, TRBD and TRBJ reference segments using MiTCR v1.1. Analysis was restricted to V-J combinations with a frequency above 0.0001, which covered 98% to 99.2% of repertoires. The TCS score was defined as F50 (clonal expansion) divided by E x V (chaos), with BLOSUM62-based TCRdist calculated between CDR3 peptides within each V-J. Welch's t-statistics and random forest reduced around 520 V-J features to some 14, which were used in a naive Bayes classifier (R e1071). Using fastp at Q25 and MiXCR, TCRdb reprocessed the public reads and kept productive beta chains. A single entry per CDR3 protein holds the most common genes and DNA from its merged rows. What appears here as the V and J calls and clone size reflects TCRdb's work, not the paper's. Counted in this sample were approximately 570,000 distinct CDR3 sequences; 15% to 20% of them appeared once. Approximately 48% of the sample rests with the top ten.

Of note for this clonotype: The specificity of this receptor is unknown. No per-base quality is available; no much larger clone lies one base away.

Moderately to severely active disease, a Clinical Activity Score of at least 3, a NOSPECS grade of at least 4, and a duration under 3 months were present in ophthalmopathy patients. The study excluded patients with uncontrolled infections, other autoimmune diseases, pregnancy or lactation. Diagnoses were based on clinical symptoms, serum thyroxine and TRAb, thyroid ultrasound and orbital computed tomography. PBMCs were isolated from about 10 ml of fresh peripheral blood by Ficoll-Paque density gradient centrifugation. Total RNA was extracted with Trizol reagent, and quality was checked on an Agilent 2100 Bioanalyzer. The study at large found these results: A 13 V-J signature model separated ophthalmopathy from stable hyperthyroidism, with over 85% sensitivity and around 84% specificity in cross-validation and 80%/75% in testing. Blood samples also contained most of the expanded thyroid clonotypes (frequency above 0.001), which suggests that blood repertoires may reflect thyroid immune responses. In validation, the model predicted progression to ophthalmopathy with approximately 71% sensitivity and 72% to 75% specificity, a median of around six months before onset. No statistical method was used to fix the sample size in advance, and group allocation was not hidden from the investigators.

CDR1 and CDR2 are drawn from the germline V gene (reference sequence): DFQATT, SNEGSKA. The CDR3, cysteine through phenylalanine, is 18 amino acids long. Just the 54-base CDR3 DNA is kept, in frame starting at base 1. V ends up 2 bases short and J 5 bases short, with an unmatched junction base count of 19. The rearrangement combines TRBV20-1 with TRBJ2-7; 9 bases in the middle match TRBD2. This receptor was taken from a man aged 35-49 years with Graves' ophthalmopathy. The sequenced sample was blood. The DNA sequence reads TGCAGTGCTAGATCCGTCGAGGTGCGGGAGGGCCCAATCGACGAGCAGTACTTC. This gives the protein CSARSVEVREGPIDEQYF.